The 18 T cell receptor beta chains in this list originate from one sample, sequenced in a study of shared clonotypes between healthy human individuals. Clones were read by immunoSEQ multiplex PCR, and TCRdb kept only the in-frame ones, dropping some. The table has 980,000 or so clones, 60% to 85% seen once. The specimen was memory CD4+ T cells sorted from blood. Subset meaning: CD45RA-negative fraction. The receptor set was obtained from a man between 18 and 29 years old in good health.

The V gene is TRBV7-2, the J gene TRBJ2-7, with 10 bases aligning to TRBD2. With 5 bases clipped from V and 4 bases from J, the junction kept 5 bases outside the gene matches. The CDR3 loop spans 14 amino acids. In germline, CDR1 is SGHTA, CDR2 FQGNSA. In DNA form, the CDR3 reads TGTGCCAGCAGCCCATGGACTAGCGGTTACGAGCAGTACTTC. Translation gives CASSPWTSGYEQYF.

J is TRBJ1-6 and V is TRBV6-1, with D unclear. The V end was cut by 1 base, the J end by 7 bases, with 17 bases between. The CDR3 contains 17 residues. The germline V gene has CDR1 MNHNS and CDR2 SASEGT. The DNA of the CDR3 is TGTGCCAGCAGTGAAGTTGTGCTCATCACTGTCAATTCACCCCTCCACTTT. Protein: CASSEVVLITVNSPLHF.

In its sample, this clone was seen once. The chain employs TRBV6-5 and TRBJ2-7; the D is unclear. V shed 4 bases and J shed 0 bases, with 16 bases lying between them. CDR1 and CDR2 (germline): MNHEY, SVGAGI. This CDR3 spans 16 amino acids. The chain's CDR3 is CASSSLSALSSYEQYF. The CDR3 bases are TGTGCCAGCAGTTCTCTTTCAGCGTTGAGCTCCTACGAGCAGTACTTC.

This clone occurred once. The gene calls are TRBV30 and TRBJ2-1; TRBD1 agrees at 7 bases. The germline V gene has CDR1 GTSNPN and CDR2 SVGIG (reference sequence). V gave up 1 base and J gave up 3 bases; unmatched junction bases: 3. The CDR3 spans 14 residues. Written as DNA, the CDR3 is TGTGCCTGGAGTGATTACAGGGGCTACAATGAGCAGTTCTTC. This sequence encodes CAWSDYRGYNEQFF.

The chain joins TRBV6-5 to TRBJ1-6; 8 positions agree with TRBD1. The trim removed 0 bases at V and 9 bases at J, leaving 7 bases unmatched. The CDR3 extends over 16 amino acids. Germline CDR1 MNHEY, CDR2 SVGAGI. In nucleotides, the CDR3 is TGTGCCAGCAGTTACTCTGGACAGGGTGAAGGTTCACCCCTCCACTTT. This translates into CASSYSGQGEGSPLHF.

This sequence joins TRBV5-4 and TRBJ1-1; 7 positions match TRBD1. CDR1 is SGHNT and CDR2 is YYREEE in the germline V gene (reference sequence). This CDR3 is built from 15 residues. The ends lost 1 base at V and 4 bases at J; junction bases unmatched: 7. For the CDR3, the DNA is TGTGCCAGCAGCTTGAAGACAGGGATAGGCACTGAAGCTTTCTTT. Translating it yields CASSLKTGIGTEAFF.

This rearrangement joins TRBV5-4 to TRBJ2-2; TRBD2 aligns across 8 bases. This CDR3 spans 15 amino acids. Germline V CDR1 and CDR2: SGHNT, YYREEE (reference sequence). After removal of 1 base from V and 5 bases from J, the junction contained 4 bases not matched to a gene. The CDR3 nucleotides are TGTGCCAGCAGCTTGAGCGGGAGATCTACCGGGGAGCTGTTTTTT. Its translation: CASSLSGRSTGELFF.

V and J are TRBV7-9 and TRBJ2-3; TRBD1 aligns across 9 bases. CDR1 is SEHNR and CDR2 is FQNEAQ in the germline V gene (reference sequence). This CDR3 region has 16 residues. Trimming at V came to 2 bases and at J to 1 base, leaving 4 bases not matched to a gene. CDR3 in amino acids: CASSLRQGEGTDTQYF. In DNA, the CDR3 is TGTGCCAGCAGCTTAAGACAGGGGGAGGGCACAGATACGCAGTATTTT.

V gene TRBV18 combines with J gene TRBJ2-1; 7 positions agree with TRBD2. CDR3 size: 17 residues. In germline, CDR1 is KGHSH, CDR2 LQKENI. V shed 0 bases and J 3 bases; nucleotides not matched to a gene: 8. CDR3 region: CASSPPVASGNYNEQFF. The CDR3 region has the DNA TGTGCCAGCTCACCACCGGTTGCGAGCGGGAACTACAATGAGCAGTTCTTC.

The V call is TRBV18, the J call TRBJ2-7; D gene ambiguous. The V end lost 2 bases, the J end lost 3 bases, and 8 bases lay between the germline ends. From germline, CDR1 is KGHSH and CDR2 LQKENI. The CDR3 extends over 13 amino acids. The CDR3 here is CASSPGVLYEQYF. Written as DNA, the CDR3 is TGTGCCAGCTCACCAGGGGTCCTCTACGAGCAGTACTTC.

Note on this clone: Other DNA sequences in this sample translate to the same CDR3. The chain carries TRBV2 and TRBJ2-2; D is perhaps TRBD2 (5 bases). Germline CDR1 SNHLY, CDR2 FYNNEI. The CDR3 is 14 amino acids. The V end was cut by 4 bases, the J end by 5 bases, with 11 bases between. The CDR3 here is CASSGGPGTGELFF. The CDR3 DNA follows: TGTGCCAGCAGTGGCGGGCCTGGGACCGGGGAGCTGTTTTTT.

This clone was seen at least ten times. The gene calls are TRBV11-2 and TRBJ2-1; 11 positions match TRBD2. With 6 bases clipped from V and 10 bases from J, the junction kept 8 bases outside the gene matches. Germline CDR1 SGHAT, CDR2 FQNNGV. The CDR3 is made up of 14 amino acids. Here the CDR3 reads CASRRLAGPPEQFF. The CDR3 DNA is TGTGCCAGCAGGCGACTAGCGGGGCCGCCCGAGCAGTTCTTC. The whole variable domain, remainder taken from reference TRBV11-2 and TRBJ2-1, is EAGVAQSPRYKIIEKRQSVAFWCNPISGHATLYWYQQILGQGPKLLIQFQNNGVVDDSQLPKDRFSAERLKGVDSTLKIQPAKLEDSAVYLCASRRLAGPPEQFFGPGTRLTVL.

This chain uses TRBV18 with TRBJ1-4, with unresolved D. V dropped 3 bases and J dropped 4 bases, with 9 bases sitting between them. This CDR3 is built from 14 residues. Per the germline V gene, CDR1 is KGHSH and CDR2 is LQKENI. The CDR3 loop reads CASSPSQINEKLFF. The CDR3 bases are TGTGCCAGCTCACCGTCGCAGATTAATGAAAAACTGTTTTTT.

The chain is built from TRBV7-8 and TRBJ1-2; D perhaps matches TRBD1 (5 bases). The V end was cut by 5 bases, the J end by 8 bases, with 12 bases between. Germline CDR1 SGHVS, CDR2 FQNEAQ. This CDR3 is built from 12 residues. The CDR3 region has the DNA TGTGCCAGCAGCCCAGGGAGCTTGGGCTACACCTTC. Its translation: CASSPGSLGYTF.

This sequence joins TRBV30 and TRBJ2-1; no firm D call. This CDR3 is 11 amino acids long. Looked up from germline, CDR1 is GTSNPN and CDR2 is SVGIG (reference sequence). The V gene lost 5 bases and the J gene lost 4 bases, with 6 bases spanning the gap. The CDR3 DNA reads TGTGCCTGGGGCTTTTACAATGAGCAGTTCTTC. It is translated as CAWGFYNEQFF. Supplemented by reference TRBV30 and TRBJ2-1, the full variable domain reads SQTIHQWPATLVQPVGSPLSLECTVEGTSNPNLYWYRQAAGRGLQLLFYSVGIGQISSEVPQNLSASRPQDRQFILSSKKLLLSDSGFYLCAWGFYNEQFFGPGTRLTVL.

V is TRBV5-4 and J is TRBJ2-1; TRBD1 or TRBD2 may be the D gene (5 bases each). Germline CDR1 SGHNT, CDR2 YYREEE (reference sequence). V was cut by 0 bases and J by 3 bases, with 13 bases left in between. CDR3 length: 16 amino acids. CDR3 region: CASSLVGPARYNEQFF. The CDR3 region has the DNA TGTGCCAGCAGCTTGGTGGGACCCGCTCGCTACAATGAGCAGTTCTTC.

The rearrangement joins TRBV5-1 to TRBJ2-3; 9 nucleotides match TRBD2. Germline values: CDR1 SGHRS, CDR2 YFSETQ. The CDR3 loop spans 16 amino acids. V shed 4 bases, J shed 3 bases, and the junction held 9 bases outside the gene matches. CDR3 amino acids: CASSKGTSSGTDTQYF. In nucleotides, the CDR3 is TGCGCCAGCAGCAAAGGGACTAGCAGCGGGACAGATACGCAGTATTTT.

The CDR3 spells CASSQETRLEQFF. The CDR3 nucleotides read TGCGCCAGCAGCCAAGAGACCAGGTTGGAGCAGTTCTTC. The chain combines TRBV4-3 with TRBJ2-1, with D unclear. Germline lookup yields CDR1 LGHNA and CDR2 YSLEER. V was cut by 0 bases and J by 10 bases, with 10 bases left in between. This CDR3 comprises 13 residues.